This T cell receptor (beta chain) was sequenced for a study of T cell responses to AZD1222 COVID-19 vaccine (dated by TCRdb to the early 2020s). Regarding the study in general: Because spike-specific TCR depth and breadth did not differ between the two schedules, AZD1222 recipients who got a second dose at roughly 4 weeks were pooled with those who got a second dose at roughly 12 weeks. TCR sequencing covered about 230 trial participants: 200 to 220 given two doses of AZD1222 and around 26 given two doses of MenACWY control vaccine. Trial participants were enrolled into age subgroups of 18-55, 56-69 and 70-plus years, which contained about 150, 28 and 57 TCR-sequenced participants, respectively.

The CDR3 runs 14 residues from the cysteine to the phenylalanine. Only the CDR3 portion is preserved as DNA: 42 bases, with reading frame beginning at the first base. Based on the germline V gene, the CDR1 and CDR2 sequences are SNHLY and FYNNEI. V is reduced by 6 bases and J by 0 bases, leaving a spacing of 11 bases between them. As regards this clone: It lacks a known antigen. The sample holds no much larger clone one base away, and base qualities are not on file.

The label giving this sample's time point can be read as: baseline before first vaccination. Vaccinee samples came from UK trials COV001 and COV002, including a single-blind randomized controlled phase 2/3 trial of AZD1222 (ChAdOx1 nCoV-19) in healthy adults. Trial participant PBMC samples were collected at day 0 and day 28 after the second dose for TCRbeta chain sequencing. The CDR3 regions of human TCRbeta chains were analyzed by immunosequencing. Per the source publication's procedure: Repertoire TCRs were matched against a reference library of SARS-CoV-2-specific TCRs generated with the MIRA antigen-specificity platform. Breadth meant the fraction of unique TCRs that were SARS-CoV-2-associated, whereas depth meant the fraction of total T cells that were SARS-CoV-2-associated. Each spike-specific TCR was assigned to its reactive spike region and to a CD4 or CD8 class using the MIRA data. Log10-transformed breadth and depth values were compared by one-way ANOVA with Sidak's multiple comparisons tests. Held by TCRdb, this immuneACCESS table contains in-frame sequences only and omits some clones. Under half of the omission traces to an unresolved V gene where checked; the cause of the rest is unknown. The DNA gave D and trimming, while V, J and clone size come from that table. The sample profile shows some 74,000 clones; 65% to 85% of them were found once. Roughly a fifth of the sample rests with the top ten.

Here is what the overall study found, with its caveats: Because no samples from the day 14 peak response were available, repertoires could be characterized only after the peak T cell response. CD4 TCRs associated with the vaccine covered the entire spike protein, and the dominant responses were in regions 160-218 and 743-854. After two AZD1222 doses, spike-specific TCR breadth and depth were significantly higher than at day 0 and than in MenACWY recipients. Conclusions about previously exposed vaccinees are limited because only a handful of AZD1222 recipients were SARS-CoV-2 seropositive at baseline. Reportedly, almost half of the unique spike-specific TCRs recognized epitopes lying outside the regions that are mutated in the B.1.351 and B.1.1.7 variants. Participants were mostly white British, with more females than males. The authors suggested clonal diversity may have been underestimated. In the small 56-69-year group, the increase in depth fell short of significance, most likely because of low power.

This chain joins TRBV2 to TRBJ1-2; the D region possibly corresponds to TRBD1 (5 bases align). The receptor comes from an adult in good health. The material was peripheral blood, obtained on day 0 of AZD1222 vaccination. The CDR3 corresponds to CASRATAANYGYTF. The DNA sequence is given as TGTGCCAGCAGAGCGACAGCAGCTAACTATGGCTACACCTTC.